The 3 T cell receptor beta chains reported below all come from one sample, sequenced in a study of blood T cell repertoires in COVID-19. The table came from immunoSEQ multiplex PCR; TCRdb's copy has only in-frame clones and leaves some out. The table shows some 270,000 clones, with approximately 84% occurring only once. Sequencing input: peripheral blood. Receptors originate from a person aged 70 to 79 with COVID-19, enrolled during active disease.

The V and J genes are TRBV6-5 and TRBJ2-2, with D perhaps TRBD1 (5 bases). The length of the CDR3 is 13 residues. Trimming removed 6 bases from V and 7 bases from J, with 12 bases in between. Germline CDR1 is MNHEY and CDR2 is SVGAGI. CDR3 protein: CASRPSGIGELFF. The CDR3 DNA sequence: TGTGCCAGCAGACCGTCAGGGATCGGGGAGCTGTTTTTT.

The CDR3: CASRKGHKQANSPLHF. CDR3 nucleotide sequence: TGTGCCAGTAGAAAGGGACACAAGCAGGCAAATTCACCCCTCCACTTT. This rearrangement joins TRBV19 to TRBJ1-6; possibly TRBD1 for D (6 bases). The germline CDR1 and CDR2 sequences are LNHDA and SQIVND (reference sequence). CDR3 length: 16 residues. Trimming cost V 6 bases and J 7 bases, with 19 bases left between them.

The rearrangement links TRBV6-2 or TRBV6-3 to TRBJ1-2; D remains unclear. V lost 3 bases and J lost 2, with 7 bases in between. This CDR3 contains 13 residues. Germline CDR1 and CDR2: MNHEY and SVGEGT. In nucleotides, the CDR3 is TGTGCCAGCAGTTATGCCAGAAACTATGGCTACACCTTC. It is translated as CASSYARNYGYTF.